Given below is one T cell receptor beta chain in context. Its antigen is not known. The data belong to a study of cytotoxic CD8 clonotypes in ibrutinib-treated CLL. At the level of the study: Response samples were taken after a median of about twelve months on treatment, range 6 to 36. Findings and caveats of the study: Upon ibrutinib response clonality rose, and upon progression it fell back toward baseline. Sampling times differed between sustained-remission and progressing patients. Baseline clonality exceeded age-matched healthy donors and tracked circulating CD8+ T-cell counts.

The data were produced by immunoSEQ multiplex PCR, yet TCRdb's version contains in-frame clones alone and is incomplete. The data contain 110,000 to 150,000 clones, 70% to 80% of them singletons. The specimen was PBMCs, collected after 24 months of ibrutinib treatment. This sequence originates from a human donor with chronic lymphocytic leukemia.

The DNA for the CDR3 is TGTGCCAGCAGCACCCGGGGCGGAGGAGTAGCGGGAGGGCCCACAGATACGCAGTATTTT. It is translated as CASSTRGGGVAGGPTDTQYF. The V gene is TRBV5-4, the J gene TRBJ2-3; 11 bases agree with TRBD2. V lost 4 bases to trimming and J lost 2 bases; unmatched junction nucleotides: 18. This CDR3 spans 20 amino acids. Germline loops: CDR1 SGHNT, CDR2 YYREEE (reference sequence).